At least ten counts were recorded for the clone carrying this T cell receptor beta chain. The antigen remains unidentified. From germline, CDR1 is SGHVS and CDR2 FQNEAQ. This CDR3 contains 16 residues. After removal of 2 bases from V and 1 base from J, the junction contained 5 bases not matched to a gene. The data belong to a study of T cell repertoires in cytomegalovirus infection. Study-level background: CMV epitopes used comprised recently identified HLA-C-restricted ones and well-studied HLA-B-restricted ones. It was the public TCR beta signatures that indicated both CMV infection and matching HLA type. Findings and limits, study-wide: CMV carriers having the relevant HLA were flagged by cumulative public TCR beta family frequency. HLA-C-restricted CMV-specific TCR beta clonotypes prevailed in the ex vivo response.

TCRdb re-analysed the reads in MiXCR, keeping a single row per CDR3 protein. The repertoire holds under 850,000 distinct CDR3 sequences, with roughly 36% as singletons. The sequenced sample was cultured PBMCs, obtained from culture after CMV antigen stimulation. The TCR sequence derives from a human donor in good health (CMV status not recorded). Some clones in this sample may be carry-over from other donors' samples. The chain is built from TRBV7-8 and TRBJ2-5; 9 nucleotides match TRBD2. The chain's CDR3 is CASSLTLAGPQETQYF. As DNA, the CDR3 is TGTGCCAGCAGCTTAACCCTAGCGGGACCCCAAGAGACCCAGTACTTC.